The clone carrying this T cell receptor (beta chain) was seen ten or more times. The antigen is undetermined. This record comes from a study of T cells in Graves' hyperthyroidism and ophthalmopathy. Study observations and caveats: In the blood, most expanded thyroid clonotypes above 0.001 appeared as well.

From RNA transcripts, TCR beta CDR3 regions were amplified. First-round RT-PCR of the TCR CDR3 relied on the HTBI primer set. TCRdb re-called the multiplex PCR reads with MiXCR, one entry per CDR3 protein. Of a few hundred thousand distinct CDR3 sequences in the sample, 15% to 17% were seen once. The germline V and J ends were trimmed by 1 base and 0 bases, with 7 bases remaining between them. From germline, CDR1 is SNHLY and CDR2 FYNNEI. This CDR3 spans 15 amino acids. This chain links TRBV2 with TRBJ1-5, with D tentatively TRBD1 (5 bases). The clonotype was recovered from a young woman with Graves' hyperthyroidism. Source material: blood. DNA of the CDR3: TGTGCCAGCAGTGAAGGGACAAATAGCAATCAGCCCCAGCATTTT. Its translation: CASSEGTNSNQPQHF.